This record looks at one TCR beta chain sequence and its context. The antigen is unknown. This sample was taken from a study of naive CD8 T cells in extremely preterm neonates. Study overall: Adult ages are 25-50 years in the abstract, 20-50 in methods.

Profiled with immunoSEQ multiplex PCR; TCRdb holds only in-frame clones, not every one. The data contain about 5,500 clones, 95% to 98% of them singletons. Healthy children aged roughly 15-56 months having elective surgery, and healthy nonsmoking adults, gave blood. CDR1 is MGHRA and CDR2 is YSYEKL in the germline V gene. The CDR3 runs to 15 residues. V was cut by 1 base and J by 4 bases, with 8 bases left in between. Whole-study findings and limits: Preterm neonates shared more CDR3 nucleotide sequences (approximately 2.7%) than older groups. Preterm neonates had significantly lower iChao1 richness than other age groups.

This sequence originates from a human donor in good health. V usage is TRBV4-1 and J usage is TRBJ2-6; D gene ambiguous. The sample taken for sequencing was naive CD8+ T cells from blood. The CDR3 bases are TGCGCCAGCAGCCAAGCAGGATCAGGGGCCAACGTCCTGACTTTC. It is translated as CASSQAGSGANVLTF.